Shown below are 29 T cell receptor beta chains from a single sample sequenced in a study of T cells after somatic rescue of genetic block. This table comes from immunoSEQ multiplex PCR, and its TCRdb copy is limited to in-frame clones, with some not included. The sample lists tens of thousands of clones, around 90% occurring once. The sequencing input was peripheral blood mononuclear cells (PBMCs). The receptors come from a man aged 40-55 years.

This clone was recorded a few times. This sample also contains other DNA sequences that code for the same CDR3. This chain connects TRBV7-2 to TRBJ2-7; D remains unclear. The ends were cut back, 5 bases at V and 0 bases at J, with 5 bases in the middle. The CDR3 spans 12 residues. Germline assignment: CDR1 SGHTA and CDR2 FQGNSA. In nucleotides, the CDR3 is TGTGCCAGCAGCCCAAGCTCCTACGAGCAGTACTTC. Protein sequence: CASSPSSYEQYF. Drawing the rest from reference TRBV7-2 and TRBJ2-7, the complete variable domain is GAGVSQSPSNKVTEKGKDVELRCDPISGHTALYWYRQSLGQGLEFLIYFQGNSAPDKSGLPSDRFSAERTGGSVSTLTIQRTQQEDSAVYLCASSPSSYEQYFGPGTRLTVT.

V usage is TRBV11-2 and J usage is TRBJ1-4; D is ambiguous. CDR1 and CDR2 from the germline V gene are SGHAT and FQNNGV. Trimming stripped 5 bases from V and 5 bases from J, with 6 bases between. The CDR3 totals 12 residues. The chain's CDR3 is CASSVGNEKLFF. The CDR3 DNA is TGTGCCAGCAGCGTCGGGAATGAAAAACTGTTTTTT.

This chain links TRBV4-1 with TRBJ1-4; 9 bases match TRBD1. The CDR3 runs to 17 residues. With 5 bases clipped from V and 2 bases from J, the junction kept 9 bases outside the gene matches. Germline-derived CDR1 and CDR2 are MGHRA and YSYEKL. This CDR3 reads CASSTRDRETTNEKLFF. CDR3 coding DNA: TGCGCCAGCAGCACCCGGGACAGGGAAACGACTAATGAAAAACTGTTTTTT.

The V and J genes are TRBV28 and TRBJ2-1, with D perhaps given as TRBD1 or TRBD2 (5 bases each). Germline values: CDR1 MDHEN, CDR2 SYDVKM. This CDR3 region has 16 residues. Trimming took 5 bases from V and 0 from J, leaving 14 bases between them. CDR3 DNA: TGTGCCAGCAGTCCGTGGGGACGCCGCTCCTACAATGAGCAGTTCTTC. Translating gives CASSPWGRRSYNEQFF.

The chain recombines TRBV4-3 with TRBJ2-4; no reliable D call. This CDR3 is 15 amino acids long. Trimming cost V 0 bases and J 3 bases, with 9 bases left between them. Germline V gene data show CDR1 as LGHNA and CDR2 as YSLEER. CDR3 loop: CASSQDTGFKNIQYF. CDR3 in DNA: TGCGCCAGCAGCCAAGATACTGGGTTCAAAAACATTCAGTACTTC.

The V gene is TRBV11-2, the J gene TRBJ2-7, with a weak D call TRBD2 (5 bases). V lost 0 bases and J lost 0, with 9 bases in between. This CDR3 has 15 amino acids. Per germline, CDR1 SGHAT and CDR2 FQNNGV. The CDR3, as DNA: TGTGCCAGCAGCTTAGAGCGCGGGTTCTCCTACGAGCAGTACTTC. This gives the protein CASSLERGFSYEQYF.

The chain links TRBV14 to TRBJ1-4, with 8 positions matching TRBD1. CDR3 size: 17 residues. Trimming took 1 base from V and 7 from J; bases not matched to a gene: 11. Germline V lookup: CDR1 SGHDN, CDR2 FVKESK. Written as DNA, the CDR3 is TGTGCCAGCAGCCAAGGAAACAGGGGACAGGTTGTTGAAAAACTGTTTTTT. This gives the protein CASSQGNRGQVVEKLFF.

The chain joins TRBV29-1 to TRBJ2-1; D not certain. In germline, CDR1 is SQVTM, CDR2 ANQGSEA. Trimming took off 3 bases at V and 0 bases at J, with 12 bases between the two ends. This CDR3 is 15 amino acids long. CDR3: CSVDWLESSYNEQFF. The CDR3 DNA sequence: TGCAGCGTTGATTGGCTAGAGAGCTCCTACAATGAGCAGTTCTTC.

This sequence joins TRBV6-1 and TRBJ2-1, with TRBD1 matching 10 bases. The V and J ends lost 3 bases and 7 bases, in that order; junction bases with no gene match: 9. This CDR3 is built from 16 residues. Germline V gene data show CDR1 as MNHNS and CDR2 as SASEGT. CDR3 loop: CASSDPGQGRRNEQFF. In nucleotides, the CDR3 is TGTGCCAGCAGTGACCCGGGACAGGGGAGGAGGAATGAGCAGTTCTTC.

This clone came up once. The V gene is TRBV28, the J gene TRBJ2-7; D unresolved. From germline, CDR1 is MDHEN and CDR2 SYDVKM. The CDR3 has 13 amino acids. The V gene lost 7 bases and the J gene lost 1 base, with 11 bases spanning the gap. The CDR3 region has the DNA TGTGCCAGCAAGGCCCAGCTTTCCTACGAGCAGTACTTC. Translated: CASKAQLSYEQYF.

The rearrangement uses TRBV5-1 and TRBJ1-4; 8 positions match TRBD1. With 0 bases clipped from V and 6 bases from J, the junction kept 7 bases outside the gene matches. CDR3 size: 16 residues. Germline V CDR1 and CDR2: SGHRS, YFSETQ. The CDR3, as DNA: TGCGCCAGCAGCTTGGGGACAGGGATTCAGTATGAAAAACTGTTTTTT. It yields the protein CASSLGTGIQYEKLFF.

This clone has a single count. This chain uses TRBV6-1 with TRBJ2-5; 9 bases agree with TRBD2. Trimming at V came to 0 bases and at J to 2 bases, leaving 10 bases not matched to a gene. Germline CDR1 is MNHNS and CDR2 is SASEGT. This CDR3 has 18 amino acids. The CDR3 spells CASSEAAGGAGGQETQYF. The DNA of the CDR3 is TGTGCCAGCAGTGAAGCGGCGGGAGGGGCAGGGGGACAAGAGACCCAGTACTTC.

The chain links TRBV5-1 to TRBJ2-5; D is uncertain. The V gene lost 2 bases and the J gene lost 5 bases, with 7 bases spanning the gap. Germline V gives CDR1 SGHRS, CDR2 YFSETQ. The CDR3 spans 12 residues. CDR3 sequence reads: CASSFPGETQYF. In DNA form, the CDR3 reads TGCGCCAGCAGCTTCCCTGGGGAGACCCAGTACTTC.

In DNA form, the CDR3 reads TGTGCCAGCACCCCGGGGTACTTGAATGAGCAGTTCTTC. Encoded protein: CASTPGYLNEQFF. The chain employs TRBV11-2 and TRBJ2-1, with D possibly matching TRBD2 (5 bases). The germline V and J ends were trimmed by 7 bases and 7 bases, with 14 bases remaining between them. This CDR3 spans 13 amino acids. Germline CDR1 is SGHAT and CDR2 is FQNNGV. Full variable domain (outside the CDR3, taken from reference TRBV11-2 and TRBJ2-1): EAGVAQSPRYKIIEKRQSVAFWCNPISGHATLYWYQQILGQGPKLLIQFQNNGVVDDSQLPKDRFSAERLKGVDSTLKIQPAKLEDSAVYLCASTPGYLNEQFFGPGTRLTVL.

The genes are TRBV14 and TRBJ2-4, with 14 bases that match TRBD2. Germline trimming cut 1 base from V and 9 bases from J; bases unmatched to any gene: 8. Germline lookup yields CDR1 SGHDN and CDR2 FVKESK. The CDR3 length is 17 residues. The CDR3: CASSQGLAGGRVGIQYF. The CDR3 nucleotides read TGTGCCAGCAGCCAAGGACTAGCGGGAGGGCGAGTCGGCATTCAGTACTTC.

The chain recombines TRBV29-1 with TRBJ1-1; 8 positions agree with TRBD1. CDR3 length: 13 residues. The germline V gene encodes CDR1 SQVTM and CDR2 ANQGSEA. Trimming cost V 6 bases and J 1 base; bases outside gene matches: 4. The CDR3 here is CSVKGQENTEAFF. The CDR3 bases are TGCAGCGTCAAGGGACAGGAGAACACTGAAGCTTTCTTT.

The gene calls are TRBV18 and TRBJ2-2; TRBD1 matches at 8 bases. The CDR3 extends over 16 amino acids. Germline V gives CDR1 KGHSH, CDR2 LQKENI. Trimming cost V 2 bases and J 3 bases; bases outside gene matches: 5. The chain's CDR3 is CASSPRGQVDTGELFF. As DNA, the CDR3 is TGTGCCAGCTCACCAAGGGGACAGGTTGACACCGGGGAGCTGTTTTTT.

The V and J genes are TRBV19 and TRBJ2-1, with D maybe TRBD2 (6 bases). Germline CDR1 is LNHDA and CDR2 is SQIVND (reference sequence). Deletions cut 5 bases from V and 6 bases from J, with 14 bases between. This CDR3 spans 14 amino acids. Here the CDR3 reads CASSLKTRVNEQFF. DNA of the CDR3: TGTGCCAGTAGTTTGAAGACTAGAGTCAATGAGCAGTTCTTC.

This chain links TRBV12-5 with TRBJ2-1, with 11 bases identical to TRBD2. Trimming at V came to 5 bases and at J to 2 bases, leaving 11 bases not matched to a gene. The germline V gene has CDR1 LGHNT and CDR2 FRNRAP. The CDR3 has 18 amino acids. CDR3 DNA sequence: TGTGCTAGTGGTGGGCCGGGACTAGCGGCGGGGACCTACAATGAGCAGTTCTTC. Its translation: CASGGPGLAAGTYNEQFF.

The V gene is TRBV7-2, the J gene TRBJ2-4, with 7 bases that match TRBD2. Looked up from germline, CDR1 is SGHTA and CDR2 is FQGNSA. This CDR3 has 15 residues. J lost 7 bases, V lost 5 bases, and 11 bases had no gene match. Here the CDR3 reads CASSLNRGTTNIQYF. CDR3 DNA sequence: TGTGCCAGCAGCCTCAACCGAGGGACTACGAACATTCAGTACTTC.

The chain uses TRBV4-1 and TRBJ2-2; D is perhaps TRBD2 (7 bases). The CDR3 is 17 amino acids. With 1 base removed from V and 2 bases from J, the gap between germline ends came to 14 bases. The germline V gene has CDR1 MGHRA and CDR2 YSYEKL. The chain's CDR3 is CASSQGARGRNTGELFF. CDR3 nucleotides: TGCGCCAGCAGCCAAGGGGCGCGGGGGCGAAACACCGGGGAGCTGTTTTTT.

This chain joins TRBV5-1 and TRBJ2-1; D is uncertain. The germline V and J ends were trimmed by 2 bases and 3 bases, with 6 bases remaining between them. CDR1 SGHRS and CDR2 YFSETQ come from the germline V gene. The CDR3 loop spans 13 amino acids. For the CDR3, the DNA is TGCGCCAGCAGCTTAAACGGCTACAATGAGCAGTTCTTC. It encodes CASSLNGYNEQFF.

This clone was recorded only once. V gene TRBV7-9 combines with J gene TRBJ2-1; 7 positions agree with TRBD2. CDR3 length: 15 residues. The J segment lost 1 base and the V segment lost 6 bases, leaving 6 bases of the junction unmatched. Germline CDR1 and CDR2: SEHNR and FQNEAQ (reference sequence). CDR3 in DNA: TGTGCCAGCAGTCAGAGCGGGATTTCCTACAATGAGCAGTTCTTC. Protein: CASSQSGISYNEQFF.

The chain couples TRBV27 to TRBJ1-2, with 9 positions matching TRBD1. The CDR3 totals 15 residues. The trim removed 5 bases at V and 4 bases at J, leaving 8 bases unmatched. CDR1 and CDR2 (germline): MNHEY, SMNVEV (reference sequence). CDR3 in amino acids: CASSPEGTGFYGYTF. The DNA of the CDR3 is TGTGCCAGCAGTCCGGAAGGGACAGGGTTCTATGGCTACACCTTC.

This clone was recorded a few times. The chain is built from TRBV30 and TRBJ2-7; 8 nucleotides agree with TRBD1. CDR1 is GTSNPN and CDR2 is SVGIG in the germline V gene (reference sequence). This CDR3 is built from 15 residues. J lost 0 bases, V lost 4 bases, and 8 bases had no gene match. The CDR3 nucleotides read TGTGCCTGGACGCCTGGACAGGGATACTCCTACGAGCAGTACTTC. It is translated as CAWTPGQGYSYEQYF.

This chain joins TRBV7-6 and TRBJ2-3; no clear D gene. Per germline, CDR1 SGHVS and CDR2 FNYEAQ. Trimming pared 4 bases from V and 4 bases from J, leaving 6 bases between. The CDR3 sequence is 12 residues long. The chain's CDR3 is CASSSAADTQYF. The CDR3, as DNA: TGTGCCAGCAGCTCTGCAGCAGATACGCAGTATTTT.

J is TRBJ2-3 and V is TRBV5-4; 10 bases line up with TRBD2. The CDR3 spans 18 residues. Per germline, CDR1 SGHNT and CDR2 YYREEE (reference sequence). The J segment lost 0 bases and the V segment lost 4 bases, leaving 11 bases of the junction unmatched. Here the CDR3 DNA reads TGTGCCAGCAGCGGCGGGCTAGCGGGAGACCCCAGCACAGATACGCAGTATTTT. Protein sequence: CASSGGLAGDPSTDTQYF. Together with reference TRBV5-4 and TRBJ2-3, the CDR3 gives the full variable domain: ETGVTQSPTHLIKTRGQQVTLRCSSQSGHNTVSWYQQALGQGPQFIFQYYREEENGRGNFPPRFSGLQFPNYSSELNVNALELDDSALYLCASSGGLAGDPSTDTQYFGPGTRLTVL.

This chain joins TRBV10-3 and TRBJ1-5, with a weak D call TRBD1 (5 bases). This CDR3 has 14 amino acids. Germline CDR1 and CDR2: ENHRY and SYGVKD. V lost 10 bases and J 1 base, leaving 14 bases between the germline ends. Here the CDR3 reads CATRARDSNQPQHF. CDR3 coding DNA: TGTGCCACCAGGGCCCGGGACAGCAATCAGCCCCAGCATTTT.

This chain joins TRBV7-3 and TRBJ2-7, with D possibly matching TRBD1 (5 bases). Per germline, CDR1 SGHTA and CDR2 FQGTGA. The ends were cut back, 2 bases at V and 5 bases at J, with 10 bases in the middle. The CDR3 has 13 residues. The CDR3 bases are TGTGCCAGCAGCTTATCAGGGAACCACGAGCAGTACTTC. It is translated as CASSLSGNHEQYF.